The clone carrying this TCR beta chain came up a few times. Per the original methods: The authors estimated nucleated cell counts from reference gene primer amplification. Measured with immunoSEQ multiplex PCR; TCRdb has only the in-frame clones, and not every one. D and trimming were read from the DNA, whereas the V and J calls and clone size are those reported in that table. The table shows 120,000 to 150,000 clones, with 80% to 90% occurring only once. CDR1 SGHTA and CDR2 FQGTGA come from the germline V gene. Germline trimming cut 5 bases from V and 0 bases from J; bases unmatched to any gene: 3. This CDR3 has 14 amino acids. The record originates from a study of blood T cell repertoires in COVID-19. Study details: Samples representing acute and convalescent COVID-19 were sourced from the United States, Italy and Spain. T cells, B-cell-depleted T cells, or PBMCs supplied cDNA or gDNA.

Sequencing was performed on peripheral blood. The TCR sequence derives from a woman between 50 and 59 years old with acute or convalescent COVID-19. The V gene is TRBV7-3, the J gene TRBJ1-1; 7 bases map to TRBD1. For the CDR3, the DNA is TGTGCCAGCAGCCGACAGGGCATGAACACTGAAGCTTTCTTT. This sequence encodes CASSRQGMNTEAFF. Supplemented by reference TRBV7-3 and TRBJ1-1, the full variable domain reads GAGVSQTPSNKVTEKGKYVELRCDPISGHTALYWYRQSLGQGPEFLIYFQGTGAADDSGLPNDRFFAVRPEGSVSTLKIQRTERGDSAVYLCASSRQGMNTEAFFGQGTRLTVV.